Presented here are 30 T cell receptor beta chains from one specimen sequenced in a study of low-dose radiotherapy and immunotherapy resistance in tumors. Gene-specific TRAV and TRBV primers were used for first-strand cDNA, covering alpha and beta chains. TCRs were amplified for about 18 PCR cycles with a constant-region primer and V-primer adapter. TCRdb passed the reads through MiXCR, listing each CDR3 protein once. Of about 9,800 distinct CDR3 sequences listed, 40% to 55% are singletons. These TCRs come from a human donor with advanced metastatic prostate, ovarian, gallbladder or colorectal cancer (not recorded which). This table probably holds off-target reads from a library built for another chain.

This clonotype was detected a few times. This sequence joins TRBV28 and TRBJ2-2, with 11 bases lining up with TRBD1. CDR1 is MDHEN, CDR2 SYDVKM, per germline. Trimming cost V 3 bases and J 4 bases; bases outside gene matches: 1. This CDR3 contains 15 residues. This CDR3 is CASSFGTGGTGELFF. Here the CDR3 DNA reads TGTGCCAGCAGTTTTGGGACAGGGGGCACCGGGGAGCTGTTTTTT. Using reference TRBV28 and TRBJ2-2 for the parts outside the CDR3, the full variable domain is DVKVTQSSRYLVKRTGEKVFLECVQDMDHENMFWYRQDPGLGLRLIYFSYDVKMKEKGDIPEGYSVSREKKERFSLILESASTNQTSMYLCASSFGTGGTGELFFGEGSRLTVL.

This clonotype appeared a few times. The V and J genes are TRBV5-6 and TRBJ2-1; 15 bases align to TRBD2. There are 17 residues in the CDR3. From germline, CDR1 is SGHDT and CDR2 YYEEEE. V lost 4 bases and J lost 7; bases outside the gene matches: 9. The DNA of the CDR3 is TGTGCCAGCAGCAGTGGACTAGCGGGAGGGTCTGTGAATGAGCAGTTCTTC. Its translation: CASSSGLAGGSVNEQFF.

This clonotype was picked up one time. The chain recombines TRBV6-8 with TRBJ2-6; 14 nucleotides line up with TRBD2. Germline CDR1 reads MNHGY; CDR2 reads SAAAGT. The CDR3 consists of 19 residues. Trimming took 5 bases from V and 0 from J; bases not matched to a gene: 6. The CDR3 DNA follows: TGTGCCAGCAGTGAAGTCGGACTAGCGGGGGGCTCTGGGGCCAACGTCCTGACTTTC. It codes for CASSEVGLAGGSGANVLTF.

Points on this clonotype: This may come from a read error, since a much larger clone is one base off. The chain recombines TRBV5-1 with TRBJ1-1; D not resolved. Germline lookup yields CDR1 SGHRS and CDR2 YFSETQ. This CDR3 comprises 12 residues. The CDR3 DNA reads TGCGTCAGCAGGAGAGAGAACACTGAAGCTTTCTTT. Residues: CVSRRENTEAFF.

This clonotype was found a few times. V usage is TRBV5-1 and J usage is TRBJ2-4, with D maybe TRBD2 (6 bases). Per germline, CDR1 SGHRS and CDR2 YFSETQ. V lost 3 bases and J lost 8, with 12 bases in between. CDR3 length: 13 residues. The CDR3 nucleotides are TGCGCCAGCAGCTCGGGGGATGCGGACATTCAGTACTTC. Amino acid sequence: CASSSGDADIQYF.

The chain uses TRBV2 and TRBJ1-6; no reliable D call. This CDR3 is built from 12 residues. Germline CDR1 and CDR2: SNHLY and FYNNEI. Trimming stripped 9 bases from V and 8 bases from J, with 11 bases between. The chain's CDR3 is CASGGEDSPLHF. CDR3 coding DNA: TGTGCCAGTGGAGGAGAAGATTCACCCCTCCACTTT. The variable domain in full, completed from reference TRBV2 and TRBJ1-6, reads EPEVTQTPSHQVTQMGQEVILRCVPISNHLYFYWYRQILGQKVEFLVSFYNNEISEKSEIFDDQFSVERPDGSNFTLKIRSTKLEDSAMYFCASGGEDSPLHFGNGTRLTVT.

This chain links TRBV12-3 or TRBV12-4 with TRBJ1-4; D is possibly TRBD1 (5 bases). CDR3 size: 14 residues. V was clipped by 3 bases and J by 4 bases, with 9 bases between them. CDR3 loop: CASSFGGSNEKLFF. The CDR3 DNA is TGTGCCAGCAGTTTTGGGGGAAGTAATGAAAAACTGTTTTTT.

The chain has TRBV2 and TRBJ2-7; D might be TRBD2 (6 bases). Germline-derived CDR1 and CDR2 are SNHLY and FYNNEI. V was shortened by 5 bases and J by 6 bases, with 14 bases between the two germline ends. CDR3 length equals 13 residues. The CDR3 loop reads CASSPEGSGEQYF. The CDR3 nucleotides are TGTGCCAGCAGTCCGGAGGGCTCCGGCGAGCAGTACTTC.

This rearrangement joins TRBV2 to TRBJ2-5; D is undetermined. V lost 10 bases and J 1 base, leaving 7 bases between the germline ends. Germline lookup yields CDR1 SNHLY and CDR2 FYNNEI. The CDR3 consists of 11 residues. The DNA of the CDR3 is TGTGCCACAGCCATCCAAGAGACCCAGTACTTC. This gives the protein CATAIQETQYF. Variable domain in full (rest from reference TRBV2 and TRBJ2-5): EPEVTQTPSHQVTQMGQEVILRCVPISNHLYFYWYRQILGQKVEFLVSFYNNEISEKSEIFDDQFSVERPDGSNFTLKIRSTKLEDSAMYFCATAIQETQYFGPGTRLLVL.

This clonotype was seen a few times. The V call is TRBV5-1, the J call TRBJ2-1; tentative D call: TRBD2 (7 bases). From germline, CDR1 is SGHRS and CDR2 YFSETQ. Deletions cut 0 bases from V and 7 bases from J, with 14 bases between. The CDR3 is made up of 15 amino acids. This CDR3 is CASSLDGGGANEQFF. CDR3 coding DNA: TGCGCCAGCAGCTTGGATGGAGGGGGGGCGAATGAGCAGTTCTTC.

The chain combines TRBV7-9 with TRBJ1-5; D is unclear. Looked up from germline, CDR1 is SEHNR and CDR2 is FQNEAQ (reference sequence). This CDR3 region has 13 residues. Deletions cut 3 bases from V and 1 base from J, with 4 bases between. The DNA for the CDR3 is TGTGCCAGCAGCTTTACCAGCAATCAGCCCCAGCATTTT. It is translated as CASSFTSNQPQHF.

The chain combines TRBV24-1 with TRBJ2-5; 7 nucleotides align to TRBD1. This CDR3 has 12 residues. Trimming removed 11 bases from V and 3 bases from J; junction bases left unmatched: 5. Germline CDR1 KGHDR, CDR2 SFDVKD. The chain's CDR3 is CASNDREETQYF. In nucleotides, the CDR3 is TGTGCCAGCAACGACAGGGAAGAGACCCAGTACTTC.

The chain combines TRBV28 with TRBJ2-7; perhaps TRBD2 as D (5 bases). CDR1 is MDHEN and CDR2 is SYDVKM in the germline V gene. The CDR3 runs to 13 residues. V was trimmed by 6 bases and J by 5 bases, leaving 14 bases between them. CDR3 region: CASRAISVNEQYF. The CDR3 nucleotides are TGTGCCAGCAGAGCCATTAGCGTCAACGAGCAGTACTTC. The full variable domain, rest sourced from reference TRBV28 and TRBJ2-7, is DVKVTQSSRYLVKRTGEKVFLECVQDMDHENMFWYRQDPGLGLRLIYFSYDVKMKEKGDIPEGYSVSREKKERFSLILESASTNQTSMYLCASRAISVNEQYFGPGTRLTVT.

This clonotype came up a few times. The chain links TRBV28 to TRBJ2-7; 9 bases fit TRBD1. CDR3 size: 16 residues. The junction had 12 bases not matched to a gene; V was cut back by 4 bases and J by 5 bases. Germline V gives CDR1 MDHEN, CDR2 SYDVKM. The CDR3 reads CASSSRGQGPPDEQYF. The CDR3 nucleotides read TGTGCCAGCAGTTCCCGGGGACAGGGCCCCCCAGACGAGCAGTACTTC.

By share, this clonotype counts as medium-sized. V gene TRBV2 combines with J gene TRBJ1-5, with 8 bases that match TRBD1. The CDR3 loop spans 17 amino acids. Germline V lookup: CDR1 SNHLY, CDR2 FYNNEI. V was pared by 9 bases and J by 2 bases, with 15 bases of the junction left unmatched. DNA of the CDR3: TGTGCCAGTGCCGGGACAGGACTCCCTTCGGGCAATCAGCCCCAGCATTTT. It is translated as CASAGTGLPSGNQPQHF.

The sample holds a few counts of this clonotype. The DNA of the CDR3 is TGTGCCATCAGGGAAGAGGGTAGCTACGAGCAGTACTTC. The encoded protein is CAIREEGSYEQYF. This rearrangement joins TRBV10-3 to TRBJ2-7; D possibly corresponds to TRBD2 (5 bases). From germline, CDR1 is ENHRY and CDR2 SYGVKD. Trimming cost V 6 bases and J 3 bases, with 12 bases left between them. CDR3 length: 13 residues.

The chain recombines TRBV5-4 with TRBJ2-1, with 10 positions matching TRBD2. This CDR3 spans 15 amino acids. From germline, CDR1 is SGHNT and CDR2 YYREEE (reference sequence). The V gene end was trimmed by 4 bases and the J gene end by 4 bases; junction bases not matched to a gene: 5. The CDR3: CASSPSGGAYNEQFF. The CDR3 nucleotides are TGTGCCAGCAGCCCCAGCGGGGGGGCATACAATGAGCAGTTCTTC.

V usage is TRBV5-5 and J usage is TRBJ1-2, with 8 bases matching TRBD1. Germline V lookup: CDR1 SGHKS, CDR2 YYEKEE (reference sequence). This CDR3 spans 13 amino acids. J lost 8 bases, V lost 4 bases, and 7 bases had no gene match. The CDR3 bases are TGTGCCAGCAGCAAGGACAGGGACCTGGGCTACACCTTC. This sequence encodes CASSKDRDLGYTF.

The chain recombines TRBV9 with TRBJ2-5; 8 nucleotides match TRBD2. Germline V gene data show CDR1 as SGDLS and CDR2 as YYNGEE. Germline trimming cut 2 bases from V and 1 base from J; bases unmatched to any gene: 1. The CDR3 contains 14 residues. DNA for the CDR3: TGTGCCAGCAGCGTGCGGGGGGCCCAAGAGACCCAGTACTTC. This encodes CASSVRGAQETQYF.

The V and J genes are TRBV5-1 and TRBJ2-7; D may match TRBD1 or TRBD2 (5 bases each). Germline values: CDR1 SGHRS, CDR2 YFSETQ. The ends were cut back, 2 bases at V and 0 bases at J, with 12 bases in the middle. The CDR3 consists of 15 residues. CDR3 sequence (DNA): TGCGCCAGCAGCTTAGGACCGGGACCCTCCTACGAGCAGTACTTC. Encoded protein: CASSLGPGPSYEQYF.

The V call is TRBV29-1, the J call TRBJ1-2, with D unresolved. The CDR3 runs 11 residues. V dropped 0 bases and J dropped 7 bases, with 6 bases sitting between them. In germline, CDR1 is SQVTM, CDR2 ANQGSEA. The CDR3, as DNA: TGCAGCGTTGAAGATCCTAGTGGCTACACCTTC. This sequence encodes CSVEDPSGYTF.

The chain couples TRBV20-1 to TRBJ2-1, with D tentatively TRBD1 or TRBD2 (5 bases each). The CDR3 extends over 16 amino acids. V was shortened by 1 base and J by 6 bases, with 19 bases between the two germline ends. Germline values: CDR1 DFQATT, CDR2 SNEGSKA (reference sequence). As DNA, the CDR3 is TGCAGTGCTAGAGTTTCGAGTGGGACCTCCGGCAATGAGCAGTTCTTC. Protein product: CSARVSSGTSGNEQFF.

CDR3 bases: TGTGCCATCGGGAGCGGCTCAGATACGCAGTATTTT. Translating gives CAIGSGSDTQYF. This chain joins TRBV10-3 and TRBJ2-3, with D maybe TRBD2 (5 bases). Trimming left V 8 bases short and J 4 bases short, with 10 bases between. Germline-derived CDR1 and CDR2 are ENHRY and SYGVKD. CDR3 length: 12 amino acids.

The rearrangement links TRBV6-1 to TRBJ1-5; the match to TRBD1 covers 9 bases. This CDR3 region has 14 residues. Germline-derived CDR1 and CDR2 are MNHNS and SASEGT. Germline trimming cut 6 bases from V and 5 bases from J; bases unmatched to any gene: 5. The CDR3 sequence is CASSRDRVDQPQHF. The CDR3 region has the DNA TGTGCCAGCAGCAGGGACAGGGTGGATCAGCCCCAGCATTTT.

The CDR3 spells CASSLPPMLGYGYTF. The CDR3, as DNA: TGTGCCAGCAGTCTCCCCCCGATGCTAGGCTATGGCTACACCTTC. The V call is TRBV7-2, the J call TRBJ1-2; D ambiguous. Per the germline V gene, CDR1 is SGHTA and CDR2 is FQGNSA. CDR3 length: 15 residues. V was clipped by 6 bases and J by 4 bases, with 18 bases between them.

The gene calls are TRBV13 and TRBJ2-5; D call uncertain. Trimming removed 7 bases at V and 1 base at J, with 10 bases between. The germline V gene encodes CDR1 PRHDT and CDR2 FYEKMQ (reference sequence). The CDR3 spans 13 residues. CDR3 nucleotide sequence: TGTGCCAGCACGGGCGGCAGCCAAGAGACCCAGTACTTC. It specifies CASTGGSQETQYF. Together with reference TRBV13 and TRBJ2-5, the CDR3 gives the full variable domain: AAGVIQSPRHLIKEKRETATLKCYPIPRHDTVYWYQQGPGQDPQFLISFYEKMQSDKGSIPDRFSAQQFSDYHSELNMSSLELGDSALYFCASTGGSQETQYFGPGTRLLVL.

This clonotype came up a few times. The rearrangement uses TRBV7-6 and TRBJ2-5; 7 nucleotides align to TRBD2. V shed 0 bases and J 2 bases; nucleotides not matched to a gene: 0. Germline CDR1 is SGHVS and CDR2 is FNYEAQ. The CDR3 loop spans 14 amino acids. CDR3 region: CASSLAGGQETQYF. DNA for the CDR3: TGTGCCAGCAGCTTAGCGGGAGGGCAAGAGACCCAGTACTTC.

CDR3 sequence (DNA): TGTGCCAGCAGAAATTCTAGACAGGGGACCTCAGAGACCCAGTACTTC. It is translated as CASRNSRQGTSETQYF. The chain has TRBV7-6 and TRBJ2-5; 8 bases map to TRBD1. J gave up 4 bases and V 6 bases, and 13 bases lay outside the gene matches. The CDR3 is 16 residues long. CDR1 is SGHVS and CDR2 is FNYEAQ in the germline V gene.

CDR3 nucleotide sequence: TGTACATCCTTGTCTCCGCTCTATGGCTACACCTTC. This sequence encodes CTSLSPLYGYTF. The rearrangement joins TRBV30 to TRBJ1-2, with unresolved D. The germline V gene has CDR1 GTSNPN and CDR2 SVGIG (reference sequence). The CDR3 is made up of 12 amino acids.

The chain couples TRBV29-1 to TRBJ2-1, with D perhaps TRBD1 or TRBD2 (5 bases each). The V end lost 4 bases, the J end lost 5 bases, and 15 bases lay between the germline ends. CDR3 length equals 14 residues. CDR1 and CDR2 from the germline V gene are SQVTM and ANQGSEA. The CDR3 nucleotides are TGCAGCGTTGGAGGGAGAATGGGGCACAATGAGCAGTTCTTC. Protein product: CSVGGRMGHNEQFF.